These 24 T cell receptor beta chains came from one sample sequenced in a study of CD8 T cells in ankylosing spondylitis. Study conclusions and caveats: Characteristic of ankylosing spondylitis blood, it appeared, was a TCR beta motif comprising several highly homologous variants.

One entry per CDR3 protein, called by TCRdb with MiXCR from the 5' RACE reads. The sample holds some 240,000 distinct CDR3 sequences, roughly 6.6% seen once. No cognate antigen is known for these TCRs. The sample consisted of blood, either unsorted or a sorted T cell fraction (not recorded which). Source of these receptors: a male donor with ankylosing spondylitis.

This clonotype has just a few counts. The genes are TRBV7-9 and TRBJ2-2, with D maybe TRBD1 (6 bases). The CDR3 runs to 16 residues. The V end lost 1 base, the J end lost 3 bases, and 12 bases lay between the germline ends. The germline V gene has CDR1 SEHNR and CDR2 FQNEAQ (reference sequence). CDR3 in amino acids: CASSLDQGMDTGELFF. The CDR3, as DNA: TGTGCCAGCAGCTTAGACCAGGGGATGGACACCGGGGAGCTGTTTTTT.

In its sample, this clonotype was seen many times. The rearrangement links TRBV28 to TRBJ2-1; 9 nucleotides agree with TRBD2. Germline lookup yields CDR1 MDHEN and CDR2 SYDVKM. Germline trimming cut 4 bases from V and 10 bases from J; bases unmatched to any gene: 11. The CDR3 totals 15 residues. CDR3 nucleotides: TGTGCCAGCAGTTCCGTAGCGGGAGAAAGGCTCGAGCAGTTCTTC. Translating it yields CASSSVAGERLEQFF.

This clonotype showed up many times. The rearrangement links TRBV9 to TRBJ2-7; D unclear. The CDR3 extends over 13 amino acids. The ends were cut back, 0 bases at V and 5 bases at J, with 9 bases in the middle. Germline-derived CDR1 and CDR2 are SGDLS and YYNGEE. CDR3 residues: CASSVGDIHEQYF. For the CDR3, the DNA is TGTGCCAGCAGCGTAGGAGATATCCACGAGCAGTACTTC. The full variable domain, in which reference TRBV9 and TRBJ2-7 provide the parts outside the CDR3, is DSGVTQTPKHLITATGQRVTLRCSPRSGDLSVYWYQQSLDQGLQFLIQYYNGEERAKGNILERFSAQQFPDLHSELNLSSLELGDSALYFCASSVGDIHEQYFGPGTRLTVT.

The table lists this clonotype with many counts. The V call is TRBV9, the J call TRBJ1-5, with D unclear. The germline CDR1 and CDR2 sequences are SGDLS and YYNGEE. CDR3 length equals 15 residues. V shed 4 bases and J shed 7 bases, with 18 bases lying between them. The CDR3 here is CASSRYVGINQPQHF. In DNA, the CDR3 is TGTGCCAGCAGCCGATATGTGGGAATTAACCAGCCCCAGCATTTT.

Regarding this clonotype: This may arise from a read error, as a much more abundant clone is one base away. This sequence joins TRBV6-5 and TRBJ1-6; possibly TRBD1 for D (5 bases). The CDR3 runs 14 residues. CDR1 and CDR2 (germline): MNHEY, SVGAGI. With 2 bases removed from V and 8 bases from J, the gap between germline ends came to 10 bases. In DNA form, the CDR3 reads TGTGCCAGCAGTTACGGGGGAGAGCATTCACCCCTCCACTTT. Its translation: CASSYGGEHSPLHF.

The chain couples TRBV6-1 to TRBJ2-7; D possibly corresponds to TRBD1 (5 bases). Germline lookup yields CDR1 MNHNS and CDR2 SASEGT. The CDR3 is 13 amino acids. The V and J ends lost 3 bases and 1 base respectively, with 7 bases between them. The DNA of the CDR3 is TGTGCCAGCAGTGATGGGGCTTCCTACGAGCAGTACTTC. Protein product: CASSDGASYEQYF.

The chain couples TRBV6-2 or TRBV6-3 to TRBJ2-1; the D gene is possibly TRBD2 (6 bases). CDR1 MNHEY and CDR2 SVGEGT come from the germline V gene. V lost 0 bases to trimming and J lost 4 bases, with 13 bases between them. This CDR3 is built from 16 residues. CDR3 sequence reads: CASSYSTGVLYNEQFF. Written as DNA, the CDR3 is TGTGCCAGCAGTTACTCAACGGGGGTCCTTTACAATGAGCAGTTCTTC.

At least ten counts were recorded for this clonotype. The chain is built from TRBV20-1 and TRBJ1-2, with D uncertain. Germline assignment: CDR1 DFQATT and CDR2 SNEGSKA (reference sequence). This CDR3 spans 16 amino acids. V lost 3 bases to trimming and J lost 4 bases, with 21 bases between them. The CDR3 region has the DNA TGCAGTGCTAGCCCTCCGGGTGGGGTGGTGCGCTATGGCTACACCTTC. Translating it yields CSASPPGGVVRYGYTF.

In its sample, this clonotype was seen many times. The rearrangement uses TRBV28 and TRBJ1-5; D is ambiguous. Trimming took off 7 bases at V and 2 bases at J, with 15 bases between the two ends. This CDR3 contains 15 residues. Germline CDR1 MDHEN, CDR2 SYDVKM. CDR3: CASKAYRRGNQPQHF. DNA for the CDR3: TGTGCCAGCAAAGCTTACAGACGGGGCAATCAGCCCCAGCATTTT.

This clonotype was picked up many times. The gene calls are TRBV7-9 and TRBJ1-5, with D perhaps matching TRBD1 (5 bases). V shed 1 base and J shed 7 bases, with 17 bases lying between them. From germline, CDR1 is SEHNR and CDR2 FQNEAQ (reference sequence). There are 16 residues in the CDR3. CDR3 nucleotide sequence: TGTGCCAGCAGCTTAGTGGGACCCCGGGAGGAACAGCCCCAGCATTTT. Translation: CASSLVGPREEQPQHF. Variable domain in full (rest from reference TRBV7-9 and TRBJ1-5): DTGVSQNPRHKITKRGQNVTFRCDPISEHNRLYWYRQTLGQGPEFLTYFQNEAQLEKSRLLSDRFSAERPKGSFSTLEIQRTEQGDSAMYLCASSLVGPREEQPQHFGDGTRLSIL.

This clonotype was seen only a few times. The chain employs TRBV6-5 and TRBJ2-5; 8 bases are shared with TRBD2. The J segment lost 4 bases and the V segment lost 4 bases, leaving 5 bases of the junction unmatched. CDR3 size: 14 residues. Germline V CDR1 and CDR2: MNHEY, SVGAGI. The CDR3 DNA reads as TGTGCCAGCAGTTTTAGCGGGAAGGGAGAGACCCAGTACTTC. Protein sequence: CASSFSGKGETQYF.

Many counts were recorded for this clonotype. The chain recombines TRBV29-1 with TRBJ2-3, with TRBD1 identical over 7 bases. The CDR3 runs to 15 residues. CDR1 SQVTM and CDR2 ANQGSEA come from the germline V gene. CDR3 region: CRDRRSGESTDTQYF. In DNA form, the CDR3 reads TGCAGGGACAGGAGGAGTGGGGAAAGCACAGATACGCAGTATTTT.

The chain couples TRBV24-1 to TRBJ2-3; 7 positions match TRBD2. The trim removed 2 bases at V and 0 bases at J, leaving 7 bases unmatched. The CDR3 is 17 residues long. Germline V CDR1 and CDR2: KGHDR, SFDVKD. The CDR3 protein is CATSDSATSASTDTQYF. The CDR3 DNA follows: TGTGCCACCAGTGATTCCGCTACTAGCGCCAGCACAGATACGCAGTATTTT.

At least ten counts were recorded for this clonotype. This sequence joins TRBV7-9 and TRBJ2-3; D remains unclear. The CDR3 is 12 residues long. From germline, CDR1 is SEHNR and CDR2 FQNEAQ (reference sequence). V lost 1 base to trimming and J lost 8 bases, with 7 bases between them. The CDR3 here is CASSLGWGTQYF. The CDR3, as DNA: TGTGCCAGCAGCTTAGGGTGGGGTACGCAGTATTTT. Supplemented by reference TRBV7-9 and TRBJ2-3, the full variable domain reads DTGVSQNPRHKITKRGQNVTFRCDPISEHNRLYWYRQTLGQGPEFLTYFQNEAQLEKSRLLSDRFSAERPKGSFSTLEIQRTEQGDSAMYLCASSLGWGTQYFGPGTRLTVL.

Details on this clonotype: A clone one base away is much larger, so this may be a read error. The rearrangement links TRBV27 to TRBJ1-1, with D uncertain. The CDR3 has 10 residues. CDR1 MNHEY and CDR2 SMNVEV come from the germline V gene (reference sequence). In DNA, the CDR3 is TGTGACAGCGGCTTTAGCGTGGCTTTCTTT. It translates to CDSGFSVAFF.

This clonotype was detected many times. The V gene is TRBV4-2, the J gene TRBJ2-6; possibly TRBD2 for D (7 bases). CDR1 is LGHNA and CDR2 is YNFKEQ in the germline V gene. The CDR3 spans 19 residues. V was clipped by 3 bases and J by 6 bases, with 24 bases between them. CDR3 bases: TGTGCCAGCAGCCACCTAGGGGGGGGCGAGGCCTTGGAGGCCAACGTCCTGACTTTC. It is translated as CASSHLGGGEALEANVLTF.

This clonotype was seen many times. This rearrangement joins TRBV20-1 to TRBJ2-2; D remains unclear. This CDR3 has 13 residues. V lost 0 bases, J lost 4 bases, and 6 bases lay in between. Germline V CDR1 and CDR2: DFQATT, SNEGSKA (reference sequence). In DNA, the CDR3 is TGCAGTGCTAGAGATTTGGGCACCGGGGAGCTGTTTTTT. This sequence encodes CSARDLGTGELFF.

The table lists this clonotype with many counts. V usage is TRBV28 and J usage is TRBJ2-1; D might be TRBD1 or TRBD2, each matching 5 bases. The CDR3 consists of 15 residues. The germline gives CDR1 MDHEN, CDR2 SYDVKM. V gave up 3 bases and J gave up 8 bases, with 17 bases separating them. DNA of the CDR3: TGTGCCAGCAGTTTCGGCCAGGGAGTTTTCCATGAGCAGTTCTTC. It is translated as CASSFGQGVFHEQFF.

The table lists this clonotype with many counts. This chain joins TRBV28 and TRBJ1-5; 12 nucleotides agree with TRBD1. J lost 6 bases, V lost 10 bases, and 7 bases had no gene match. Germline values: CDR1 MDHEN, CDR2 SYDVKM. This CDR3 has 14 amino acids. The CDR3 DNA reads as TGTGCCACAGGGACAGGGGGCGTGGGTCAGCCCCAGCATTTT. Protein product: CATGTGGVGQPQHF.

The V gene is TRBV5-1, the J gene TRBJ2-7; D gene unclear. V lost 5 bases, J lost 0 bases, and 12 bases lay in between. The CDR3 totals 14 residues. Germline CDR1 SGHRS, CDR2 YFSETQ. The CDR3 DNA is TGCGCCAGCAGTCGTACCGGCGACTCCTACGAGCAGTACTTC. Its protein product is CASSRTGDSYEQYF.

This clonotype was detected ten times or more. The genes are TRBV7-8 and TRBJ1-1, with 8 positions matching TRBD1. V lost 5 bases to trimming and J lost 0 bases; unmatched junction nucleotides: 14. CDR1 SGHVS and CDR2 FQNEAQ come from the germline V gene. The CDR3 length is 18 residues. CDR3 loop: CASSLTRGQGGVNTEAFF. The CDR3 coding sequence is TGTGCCAGCAGCCTTACCCGAGGACAGGGTGGAGTGAACACTGAAGCTTTCTTT.

This clonotype was counted a few times. The chain carries TRBV27 and TRBJ2-7, with 10 bases lining up with TRBD1. Trimming took 6 bases from V and 5 from J; bases not matched to a gene: 13. Germline CDR1 is MNHEY and CDR2 is SMNVEV (reference sequence). The CDR3 has 16 residues. The CDR3 DNA reads TGTGCCAGCAGCTTCCTCGGGACAGGGGCTTCCCACGAGCAGTACTTC. It encodes CASSFLGTGASHEQYF.

This clonotype was found many times. The gene calls are TRBV7-9 and TRBJ2-3; D unresolved. This CDR3 has 13 amino acids. Germline V CDR1 and CDR2: SEHNR, FQNEAQ (reference sequence). V lost 5 bases and J 8 bases, leaving 14 bases between the germline ends. CDR3 residues: CASSPGGLGTQYF. Here the CDR3 DNA reads TGTGCCAGCAGCCCGGGCGGATTGGGTACGCAGTATTTT.

This clonotype showed up just a few times. The chain has TRBV18 and TRBJ2-3; 10 nucleotides match TRBD2. The CDR3 length is 16 residues. Trimming took 5 bases from V and 2 from J; bases not matched to a gene: 7. CDR1 is KGHSH and CDR2 is LQKENI in the germline V gene. The CDR3 loop is CASSTLAGENTDTQYF. The DNA for the CDR3 is TGTGCCAGCTCAACGCTAGCGGGGGAGAACACAGATACGCAGTATTTT.